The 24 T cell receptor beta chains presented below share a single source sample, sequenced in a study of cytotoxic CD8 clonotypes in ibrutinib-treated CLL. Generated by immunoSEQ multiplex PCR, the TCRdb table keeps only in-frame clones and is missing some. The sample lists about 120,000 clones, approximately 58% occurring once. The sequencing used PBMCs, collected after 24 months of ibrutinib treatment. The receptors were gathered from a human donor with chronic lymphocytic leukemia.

CDR3: CASSQDRWRNYEQYF. CDR3 in DNA: TGCGCCAGCAGCCAAGATCGGTGGAGGAATTACGAGCAGTACTTC. This chain links TRBV4-3 with TRBJ2-7; TRBD2 is a possible D gene (5 bases). The CDR3 is 15 residues long. Germline lookup yields CDR1 LGHNA and CDR2 YSLEER. Deletions cut 0 bases from V and 4 bases from J, with 13 bases between.

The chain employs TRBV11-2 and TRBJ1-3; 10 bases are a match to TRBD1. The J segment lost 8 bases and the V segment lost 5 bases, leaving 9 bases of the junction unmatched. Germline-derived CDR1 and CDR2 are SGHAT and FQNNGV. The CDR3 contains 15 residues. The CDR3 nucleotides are TGTGCCAGCAGCCCGGGGACAGGGGCGAGGGACACCATATATTTT. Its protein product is CASSPGTGARDTIYF.

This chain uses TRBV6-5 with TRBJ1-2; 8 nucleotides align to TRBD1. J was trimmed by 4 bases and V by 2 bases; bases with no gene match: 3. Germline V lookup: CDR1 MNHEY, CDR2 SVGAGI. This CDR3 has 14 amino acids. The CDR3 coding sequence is TGTGCCAGCAGTTACGGACAGGGCAGCTATGGCTACACCTTC. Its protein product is CASSYGQGSYGYTF.

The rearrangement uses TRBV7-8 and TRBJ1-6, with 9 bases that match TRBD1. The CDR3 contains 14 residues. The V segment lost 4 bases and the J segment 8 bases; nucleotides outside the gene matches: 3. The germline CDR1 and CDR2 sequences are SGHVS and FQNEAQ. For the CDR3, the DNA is TGTGCCAGCAGCTCGACAGGGGGAGATTCACCCCTCCACTTT. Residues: CASSSTGGDSPLHF.

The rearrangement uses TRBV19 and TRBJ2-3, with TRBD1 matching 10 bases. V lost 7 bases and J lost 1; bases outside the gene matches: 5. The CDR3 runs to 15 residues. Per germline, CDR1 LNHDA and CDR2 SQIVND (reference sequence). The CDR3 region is CASILTGGRTDTQYF. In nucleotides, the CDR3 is TGTGCCAGTATCCTGACAGGGGGCCGCACAGATACGCAGTATTTT.

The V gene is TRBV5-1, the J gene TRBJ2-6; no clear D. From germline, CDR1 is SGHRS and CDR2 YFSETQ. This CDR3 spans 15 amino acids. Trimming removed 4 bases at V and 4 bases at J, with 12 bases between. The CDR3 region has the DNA TGCGCCAGCAGCATCTCCTTCTCCGGGGCCAACGTCCTGACTTTC. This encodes CASSISFSGANVLTF.

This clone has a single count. CDR3 loop: CASTTDTQYF. The DNA for the CDR3 is TGTGCCAGTACCACAGATACGCAGTATTTT. The chain couples TRBV2 to TRBJ2-3; D is undetermined. Trimming removed 9 bases from V and 2 bases from J, with 3 bases in between. Germline CDR1 reads SNHLY; CDR2 reads FYNNEI. The CDR3 covers 10 residues.

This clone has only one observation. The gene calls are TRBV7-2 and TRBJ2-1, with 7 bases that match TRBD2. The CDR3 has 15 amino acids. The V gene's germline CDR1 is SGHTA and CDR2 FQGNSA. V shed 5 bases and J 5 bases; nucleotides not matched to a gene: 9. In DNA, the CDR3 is TGTGCCAGCAGCCCCCGGGCGGGGGTCAACAATGAGCAGTTCTTC. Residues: CASSPRAGVNNEQFF.

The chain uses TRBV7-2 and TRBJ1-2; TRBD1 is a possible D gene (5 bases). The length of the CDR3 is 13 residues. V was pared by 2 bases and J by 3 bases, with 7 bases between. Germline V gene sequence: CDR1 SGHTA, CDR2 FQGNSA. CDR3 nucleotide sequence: TGTGCCAGCAGCTTATCCAGGGACTATGGCTACACCTTC. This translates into CASSLSRDYGYTF. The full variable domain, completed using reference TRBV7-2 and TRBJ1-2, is GAGVSQSPSNKVTEKGKDVELRCDPISGHTALYWYRQSLGQGLEFLIYFQGNSAPDKSGLPSDRFSAERTGGSVSTLTIQRTQQEDSAVYLCASSLSRDYGYTFGSGTRLTVV.

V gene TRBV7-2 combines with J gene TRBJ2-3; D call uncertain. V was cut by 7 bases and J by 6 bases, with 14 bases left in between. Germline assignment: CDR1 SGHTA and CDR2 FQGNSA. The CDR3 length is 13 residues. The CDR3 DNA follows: TGTGCCAGCACCCTCTACTTAGTGGATACGCAGTATTTT. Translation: CASTLYLVDTQYF.

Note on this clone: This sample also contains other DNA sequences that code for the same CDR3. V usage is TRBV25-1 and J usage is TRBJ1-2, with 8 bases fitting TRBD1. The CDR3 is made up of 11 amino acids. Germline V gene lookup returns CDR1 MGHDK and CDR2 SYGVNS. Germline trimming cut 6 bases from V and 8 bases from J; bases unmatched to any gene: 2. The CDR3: CASSRGRGYTF. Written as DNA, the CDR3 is TGTGCCAGCAGCAGGGGGCGGGGCTACACCTTC.

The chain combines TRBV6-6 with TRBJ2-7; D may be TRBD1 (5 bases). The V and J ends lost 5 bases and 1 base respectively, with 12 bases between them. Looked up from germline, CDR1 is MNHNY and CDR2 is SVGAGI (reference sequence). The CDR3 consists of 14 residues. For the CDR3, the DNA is TGTGCCAGCAGTACCCCGGACACTTCCTACGAGCAGTACTTC. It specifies CASSTPDTSYEQYF.

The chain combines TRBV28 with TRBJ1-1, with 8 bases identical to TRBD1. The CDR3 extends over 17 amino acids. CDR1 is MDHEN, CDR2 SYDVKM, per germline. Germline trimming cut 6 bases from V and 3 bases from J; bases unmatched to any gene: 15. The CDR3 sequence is CASRHQGAGVVDTEAFF. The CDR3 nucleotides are TGTGCCAGCAGACACCAGGGGGCTGGAGTGGTGGACACTGAAGCTTTCTTT.

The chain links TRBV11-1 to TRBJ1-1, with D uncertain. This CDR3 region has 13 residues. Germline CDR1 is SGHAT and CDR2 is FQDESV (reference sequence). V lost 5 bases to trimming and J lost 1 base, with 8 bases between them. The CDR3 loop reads CASSTQRNTEAFF. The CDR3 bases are TGTGCCAGCAGCACACAGCGGAACACTGAAGCTTTCTTT.

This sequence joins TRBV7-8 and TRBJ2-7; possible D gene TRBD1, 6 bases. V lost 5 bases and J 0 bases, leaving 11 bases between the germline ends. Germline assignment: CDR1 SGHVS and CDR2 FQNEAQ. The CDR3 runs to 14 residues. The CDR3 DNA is TGTGCCAGCAGCCCTACAGGGAGCTCCTACGAGCAGTACTTC. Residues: CASSPTGSSYEQYF.

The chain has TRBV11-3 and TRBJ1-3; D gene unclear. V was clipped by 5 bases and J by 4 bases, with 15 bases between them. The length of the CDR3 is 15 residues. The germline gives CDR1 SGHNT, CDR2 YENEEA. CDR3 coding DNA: TGTGCCAGCAGCCCTTTCACTGACGGGGGAAACACCATATATTTT. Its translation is CASSPFTDGGNTIYF.

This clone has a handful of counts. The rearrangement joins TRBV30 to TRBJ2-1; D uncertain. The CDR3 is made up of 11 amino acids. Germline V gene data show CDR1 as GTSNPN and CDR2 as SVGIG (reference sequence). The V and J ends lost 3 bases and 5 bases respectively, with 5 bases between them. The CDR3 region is CAWRPHNEQFF. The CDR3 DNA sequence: TGTGCCTGGAGACCTCACAATGAGCAGTTCTTC.

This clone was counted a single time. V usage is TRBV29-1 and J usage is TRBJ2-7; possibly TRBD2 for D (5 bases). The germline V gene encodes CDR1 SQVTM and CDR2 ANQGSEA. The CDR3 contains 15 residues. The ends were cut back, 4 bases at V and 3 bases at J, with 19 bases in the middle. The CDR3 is CSVGSVAQRGYEQYF. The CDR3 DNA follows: TGCAGCGTTGGGAGCGTGGCTCAACGGGGCTACGAGCAGTACTTC.

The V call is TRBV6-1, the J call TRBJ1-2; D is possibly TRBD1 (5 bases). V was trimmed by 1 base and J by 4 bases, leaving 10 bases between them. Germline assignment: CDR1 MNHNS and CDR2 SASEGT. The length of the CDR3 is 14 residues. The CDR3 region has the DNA TGTGCCAGCAGTGAAGACGGGGGATCCTATGGCTACACCTTC. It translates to CASSEDGGSYGYTF.

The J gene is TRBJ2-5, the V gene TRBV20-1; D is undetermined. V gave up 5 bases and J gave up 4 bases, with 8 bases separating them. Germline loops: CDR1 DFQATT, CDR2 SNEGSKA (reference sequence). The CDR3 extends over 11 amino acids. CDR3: CSALSGETQYF. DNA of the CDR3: TGCAGTGCTTTGTCCGGAGAGACCCAGTACTTC.

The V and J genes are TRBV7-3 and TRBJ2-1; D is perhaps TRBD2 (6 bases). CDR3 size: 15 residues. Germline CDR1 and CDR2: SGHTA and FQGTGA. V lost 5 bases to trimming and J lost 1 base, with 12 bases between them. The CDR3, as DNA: TGTGCCAGCAGCCAATCCGGGGGTTCCTACAATGAGCAGTTCTTC. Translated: CASSQSGGSYNEQFF.

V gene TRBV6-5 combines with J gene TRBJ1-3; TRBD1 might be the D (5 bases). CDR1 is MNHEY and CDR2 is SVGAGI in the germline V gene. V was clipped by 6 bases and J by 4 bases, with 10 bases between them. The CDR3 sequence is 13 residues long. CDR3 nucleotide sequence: TGTGCCAGCAGCCTGGACACCGGAAACACCATATATTTT. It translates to CASSLDTGNTIYF.

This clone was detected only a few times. The CDR3 region is CASSLETQTGTSNYGYTF. The CDR3 nucleotides are TGCGCCAGCAGCTTGGAGACCCAGACAGGCACTTCTAACTATGGCTACACCTTC. The chain couples TRBV5-1 to TRBJ1-2; D perhaps matches TRBD1 (6 bases). Germline loops: CDR1 SGHRS, CDR2 YFSETQ. This CDR3 is 18 amino acids long. V was shortened by 0 bases and J by 0 bases, with 18 bases between the two germline ends.

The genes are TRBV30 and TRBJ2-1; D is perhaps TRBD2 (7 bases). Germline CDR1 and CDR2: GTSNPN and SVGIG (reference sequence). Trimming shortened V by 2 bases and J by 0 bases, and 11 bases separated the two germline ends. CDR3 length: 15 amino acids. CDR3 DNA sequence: TGTGCCTGGAGTCGGGGGGCACCCTCCTACAATGAGCAGTTCTTC. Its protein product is CAWSRGAPSYNEQFF. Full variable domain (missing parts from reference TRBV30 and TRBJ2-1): SQTIHQWPATLVQPVGSPLSLECTVEGTSNPNLYWYRQAAGRGLQLLFYSVGIGQISSEVPQNLSASRPQDRQFILSSKKLLLSDSGFYLCAWSRGAPSYNEQFFGPGTRLTVL.